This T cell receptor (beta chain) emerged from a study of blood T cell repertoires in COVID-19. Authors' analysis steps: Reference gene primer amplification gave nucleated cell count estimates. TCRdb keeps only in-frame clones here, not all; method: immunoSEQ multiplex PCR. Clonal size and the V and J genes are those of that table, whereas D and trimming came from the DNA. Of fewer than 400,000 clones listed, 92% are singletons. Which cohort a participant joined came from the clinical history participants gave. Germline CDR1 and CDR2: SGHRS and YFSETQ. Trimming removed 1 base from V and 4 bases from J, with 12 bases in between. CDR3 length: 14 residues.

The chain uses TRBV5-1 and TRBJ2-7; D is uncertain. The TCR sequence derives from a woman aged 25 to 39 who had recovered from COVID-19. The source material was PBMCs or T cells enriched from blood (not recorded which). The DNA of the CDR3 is TGCGCCAGCAGCTTGACATTCGTCCCTTACGAGCAGTACTTC. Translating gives CASSLTFVPYEQYF.